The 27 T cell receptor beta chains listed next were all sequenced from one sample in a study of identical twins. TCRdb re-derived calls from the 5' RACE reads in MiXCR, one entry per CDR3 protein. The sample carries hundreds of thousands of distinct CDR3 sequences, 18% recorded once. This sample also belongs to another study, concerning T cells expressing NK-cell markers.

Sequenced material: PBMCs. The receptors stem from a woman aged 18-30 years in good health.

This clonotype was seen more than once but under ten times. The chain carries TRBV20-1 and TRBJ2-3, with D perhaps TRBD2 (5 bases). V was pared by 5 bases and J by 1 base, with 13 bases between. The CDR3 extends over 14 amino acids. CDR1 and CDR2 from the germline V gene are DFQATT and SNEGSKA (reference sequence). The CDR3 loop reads CSAPLGVGTDTQYF. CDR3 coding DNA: TGCAGTGCTCCGTTGGGAGTGGGCACAGATACGCAGTATTTT.

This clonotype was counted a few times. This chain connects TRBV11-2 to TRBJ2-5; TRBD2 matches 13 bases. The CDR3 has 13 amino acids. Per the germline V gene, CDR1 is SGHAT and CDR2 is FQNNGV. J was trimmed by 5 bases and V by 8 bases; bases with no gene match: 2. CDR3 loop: CASGLAGVETQYF. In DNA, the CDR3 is TGTGCCAGCGGACTAGCGGGAGTGGAGACCCAGTACTTC.

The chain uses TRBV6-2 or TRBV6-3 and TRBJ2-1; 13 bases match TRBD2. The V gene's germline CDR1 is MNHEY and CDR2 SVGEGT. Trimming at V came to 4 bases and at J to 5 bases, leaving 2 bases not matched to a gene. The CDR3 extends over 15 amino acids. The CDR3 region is CASSWGLAGHNEQFF. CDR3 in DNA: TGTGCCAGCAGTTGGGGACTAGCGGGACACAATGAGCAGTTCTTC.

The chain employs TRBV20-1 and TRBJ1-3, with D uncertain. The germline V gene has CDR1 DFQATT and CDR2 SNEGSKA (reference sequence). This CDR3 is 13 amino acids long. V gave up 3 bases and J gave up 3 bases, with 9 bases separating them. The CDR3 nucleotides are TGCAGTGCTAGGTCGGGTGATGGAAACACCATATATTTT. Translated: CSARSGDGNTIYF.

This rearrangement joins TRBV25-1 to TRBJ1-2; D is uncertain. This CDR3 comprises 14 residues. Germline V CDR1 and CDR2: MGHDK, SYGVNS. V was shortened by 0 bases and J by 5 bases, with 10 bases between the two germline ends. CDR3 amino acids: CASSEYGQSYGYTF. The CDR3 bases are TGTGCCAGCAGTGAATATGGGCAGAGTTATGGCTACACCTTC.

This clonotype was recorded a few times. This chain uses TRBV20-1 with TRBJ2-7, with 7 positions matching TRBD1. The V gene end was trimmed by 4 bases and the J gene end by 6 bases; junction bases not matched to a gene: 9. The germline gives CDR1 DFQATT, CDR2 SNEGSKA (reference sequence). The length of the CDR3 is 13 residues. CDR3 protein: CSAMTGNRGEQYF. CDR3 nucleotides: TGCAGTGCTATGACAGGGAATCGAGGCGAGCAGTACTTC.

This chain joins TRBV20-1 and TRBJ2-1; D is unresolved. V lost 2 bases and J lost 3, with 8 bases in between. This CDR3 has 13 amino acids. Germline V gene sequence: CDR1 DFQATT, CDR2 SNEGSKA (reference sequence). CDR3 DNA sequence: TGCAGTGCTAGAAAACAAAACTACAATGAGCAGTTCTTC. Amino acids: CSARKQNYNEQFF.

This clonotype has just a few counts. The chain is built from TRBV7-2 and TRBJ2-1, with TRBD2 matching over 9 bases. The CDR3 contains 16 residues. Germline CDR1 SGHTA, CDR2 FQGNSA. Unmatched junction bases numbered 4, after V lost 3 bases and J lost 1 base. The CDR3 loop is CASSFSGRPSYNEQFF. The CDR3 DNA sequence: TGTGCCAGCAGCTTTAGCGGGAGACCATCCTACAATGAGCAGTTCTTC.

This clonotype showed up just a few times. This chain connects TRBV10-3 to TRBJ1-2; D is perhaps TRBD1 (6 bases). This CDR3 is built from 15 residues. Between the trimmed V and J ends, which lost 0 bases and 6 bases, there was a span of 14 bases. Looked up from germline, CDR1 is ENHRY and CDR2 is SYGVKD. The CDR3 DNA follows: TGTGCCATCAGTGAGTCCGCAGGGGCGCTTGATGGCTACACCTTC. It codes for CAISESAGALDGYTF.

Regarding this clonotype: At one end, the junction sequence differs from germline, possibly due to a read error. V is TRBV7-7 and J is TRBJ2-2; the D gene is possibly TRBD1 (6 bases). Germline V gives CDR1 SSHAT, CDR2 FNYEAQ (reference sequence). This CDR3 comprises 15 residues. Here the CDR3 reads CASSLIGGDTGELFF. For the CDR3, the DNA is TGTGCTAGCAGCTTAATTGGGGGCGACACCGGGGAGCTGTTTTTT.

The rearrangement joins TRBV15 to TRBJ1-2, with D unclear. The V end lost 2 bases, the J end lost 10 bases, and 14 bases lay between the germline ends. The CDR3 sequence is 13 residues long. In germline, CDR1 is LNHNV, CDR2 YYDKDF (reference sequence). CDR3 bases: TGTGCCACCAGCAGACTGTCAACAGATGTCTACACCTTC. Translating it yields CATSRLSTDVYTF.

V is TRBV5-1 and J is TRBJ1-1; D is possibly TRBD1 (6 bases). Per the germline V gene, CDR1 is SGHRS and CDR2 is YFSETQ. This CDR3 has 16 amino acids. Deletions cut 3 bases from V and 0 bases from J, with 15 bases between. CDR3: CASSSAGGLVNTEAFF. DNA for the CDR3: TGCGCCAGCAGCTCCGCTGGGGGGCTGGTGAACACTGAAGCTTTCTTT.

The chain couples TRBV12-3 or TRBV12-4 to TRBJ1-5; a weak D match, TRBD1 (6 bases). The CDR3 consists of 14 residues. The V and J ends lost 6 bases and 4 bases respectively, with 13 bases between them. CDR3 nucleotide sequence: TGTGCCAGCAGCGGGGGCATTAGGAATCAGCCCCAGCATTTT. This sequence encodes CASSGGIRNQPQHF.

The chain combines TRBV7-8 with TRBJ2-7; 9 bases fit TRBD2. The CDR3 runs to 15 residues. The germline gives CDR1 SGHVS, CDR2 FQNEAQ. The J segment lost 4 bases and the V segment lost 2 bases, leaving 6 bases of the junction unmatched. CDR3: CASSLRVAGDYEQYF. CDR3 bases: TGTGCCAGCAGCTTAAGGGTAGCGGGAGATTACGAGCAGTACTTC. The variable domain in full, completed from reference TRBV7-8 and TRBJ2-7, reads GAGVSQSPRYKVAKRGQDVALRCDPISGHVSLFWYQQALGQGPEFLTYFQNEAQLDKSGLPSDRFFAERPEGSVSTLKIQRTQQEDSAVYLCASSLRVAGDYEQYFGPGTRLTVT.

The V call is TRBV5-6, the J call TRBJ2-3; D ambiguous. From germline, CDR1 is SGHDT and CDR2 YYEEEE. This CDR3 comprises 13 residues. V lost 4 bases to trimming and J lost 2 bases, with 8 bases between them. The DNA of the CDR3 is TGTGCCAGCAGCCCGACCAACACAGATACGCAGTATTTT. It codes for CASSPTNTDTQYF.

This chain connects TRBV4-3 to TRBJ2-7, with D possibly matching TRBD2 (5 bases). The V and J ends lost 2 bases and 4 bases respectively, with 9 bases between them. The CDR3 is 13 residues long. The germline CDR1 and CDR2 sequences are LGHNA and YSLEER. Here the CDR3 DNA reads TGCGCCAGCAGCCAACGCCCGGGGTACGAGCAGTACTTC. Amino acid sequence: CASSQRPGYEQYF.

The CDR3 coding sequence is TGTGCCAGTAGTATCGGTCTAGCGGGGGTCTACGAGCAGTACTTC. Protein sequence: CASSIGLAGVYEQYF. The rearrangement links TRBV19 to TRBJ2-7, with 10 positions matching TRBD2. With V trimmed by 3 bases and J by 3 bases, 5 bases remained unmatched. The CDR3 has 15 amino acids. From germline, CDR1 is LNHDA and CDR2 SQIVND (reference sequence).

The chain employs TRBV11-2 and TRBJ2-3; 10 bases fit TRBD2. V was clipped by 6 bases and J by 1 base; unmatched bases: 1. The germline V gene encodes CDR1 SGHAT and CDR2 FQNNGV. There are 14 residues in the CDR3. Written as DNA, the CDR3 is TGTGCCAGCAGAGCGGGGGGGGGCACAGATACGCAGTATTTT. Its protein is CASRAGGGTDTQYF.

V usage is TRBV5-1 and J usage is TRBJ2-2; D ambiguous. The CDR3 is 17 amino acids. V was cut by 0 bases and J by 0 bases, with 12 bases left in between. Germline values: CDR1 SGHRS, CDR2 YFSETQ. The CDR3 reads CASSLELGKANTGELFF. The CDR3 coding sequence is TGCGCCAGCAGCTTGGAGTTGGGAAAGGCGAACACCGGGGAGCTGTTTTTT.

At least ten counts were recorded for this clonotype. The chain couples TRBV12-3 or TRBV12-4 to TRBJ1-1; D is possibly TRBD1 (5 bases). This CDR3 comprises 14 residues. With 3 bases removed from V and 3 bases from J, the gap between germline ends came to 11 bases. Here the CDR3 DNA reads TGTGCCAGCAGTTTCGGGACTCGGGACACTGAAGCTTTCTTT. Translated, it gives CASSFGTRDTEAFF.

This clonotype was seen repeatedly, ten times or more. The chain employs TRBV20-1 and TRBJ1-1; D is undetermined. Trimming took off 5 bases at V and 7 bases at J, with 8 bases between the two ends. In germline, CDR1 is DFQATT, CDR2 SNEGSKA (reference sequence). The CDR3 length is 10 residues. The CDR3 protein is CSALPHEAFF. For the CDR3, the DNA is TGCAGTGCTCTCCCCCATGAAGCTTTCTTT.

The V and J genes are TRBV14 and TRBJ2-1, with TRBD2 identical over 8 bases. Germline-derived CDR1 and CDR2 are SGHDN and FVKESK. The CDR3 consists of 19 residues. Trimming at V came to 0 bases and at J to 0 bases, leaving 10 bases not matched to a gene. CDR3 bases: TGTGCCAGCAGCCAAGACCATTATAGCGGGATAAGCTCCTACAATGAGCAGTTCTTC. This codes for CASSQDHYSGISSYNEQFF. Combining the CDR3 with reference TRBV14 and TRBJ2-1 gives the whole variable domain EAGVTQFPSHSVIEKGQTVTLRCDPISGHDNLYWYRRVMGKEIKFLLHFVKESKQDESGMPNNRFLAERTGGTYSTLKVQPAELEDSGVYFCASSQDHYSGISSYNEQFFGPGTRLTVL.

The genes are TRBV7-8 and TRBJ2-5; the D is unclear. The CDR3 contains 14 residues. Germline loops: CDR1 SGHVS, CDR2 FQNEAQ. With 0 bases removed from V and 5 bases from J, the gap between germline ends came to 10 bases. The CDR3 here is CASSLAVSRETQYF. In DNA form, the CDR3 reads TGTGCCAGCAGCTTAGCAGTTAGCCGGGAGACCCAGTACTTC.

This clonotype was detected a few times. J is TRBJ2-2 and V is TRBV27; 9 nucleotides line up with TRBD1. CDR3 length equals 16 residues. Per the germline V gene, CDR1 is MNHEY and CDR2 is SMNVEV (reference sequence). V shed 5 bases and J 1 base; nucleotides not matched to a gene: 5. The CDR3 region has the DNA TGTGCCAGCAGTCTTAGGGACAGGGTGAACACCGGGGAGCTGTTTTTT. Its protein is CASSLRDRVNTGELFF.

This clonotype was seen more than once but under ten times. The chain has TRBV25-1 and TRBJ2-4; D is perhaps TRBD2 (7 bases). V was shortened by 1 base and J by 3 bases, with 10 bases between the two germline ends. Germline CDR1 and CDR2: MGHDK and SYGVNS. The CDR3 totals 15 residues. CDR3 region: CASSESRGGKNIQYF. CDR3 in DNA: TGTGCCAGCAGTGAATCTAGGGGGGGCAAAAACATTCAGTACTTC. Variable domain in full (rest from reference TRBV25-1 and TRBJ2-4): EADIYQTPRYLVIGTGKKITLECSQTMGHDKMYWYQQDPGMELHLIHYSYGVNSTEKGDLSSESTVSRIRTEHFPLTLESARPSHTSQYLCASSESRGGKNIQYFGAGTRLSVL.

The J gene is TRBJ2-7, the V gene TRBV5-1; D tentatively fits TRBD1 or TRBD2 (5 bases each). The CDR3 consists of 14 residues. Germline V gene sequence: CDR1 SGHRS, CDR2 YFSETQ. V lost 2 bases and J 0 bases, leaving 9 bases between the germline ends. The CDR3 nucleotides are TGCGCCAGCAGCTTCATCGGGGCCTCCTACGAGCAGTACTTC. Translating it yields CASSFIGASYEQYF.

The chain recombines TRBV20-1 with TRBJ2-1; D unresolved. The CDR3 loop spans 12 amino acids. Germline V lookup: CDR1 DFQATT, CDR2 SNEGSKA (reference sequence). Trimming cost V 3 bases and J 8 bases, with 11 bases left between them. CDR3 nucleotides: TGCAGTGCTAGCAAGTTAATCGATGAGCAGTTCTTC. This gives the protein CSASKLIDEQFF.